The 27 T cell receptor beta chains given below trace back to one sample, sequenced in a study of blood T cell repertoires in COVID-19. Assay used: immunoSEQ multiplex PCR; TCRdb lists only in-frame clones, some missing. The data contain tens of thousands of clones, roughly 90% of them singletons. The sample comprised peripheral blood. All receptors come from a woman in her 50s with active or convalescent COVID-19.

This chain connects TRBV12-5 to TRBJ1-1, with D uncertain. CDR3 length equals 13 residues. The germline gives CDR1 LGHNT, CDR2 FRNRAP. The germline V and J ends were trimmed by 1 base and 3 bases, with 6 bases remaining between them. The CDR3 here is CASGLGGYTEAFF. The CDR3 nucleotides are TGTGCTAGTGGTTTGGGCGGTTACACTGAAGCTTTCTTT.

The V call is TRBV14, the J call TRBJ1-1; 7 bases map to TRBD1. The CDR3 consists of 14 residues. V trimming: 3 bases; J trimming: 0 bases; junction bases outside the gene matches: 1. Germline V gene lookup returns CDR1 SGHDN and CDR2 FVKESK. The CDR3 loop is CASSQGTVNTEAFF. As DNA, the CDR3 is TGTGCCAGCAGCCAGGGGACAGTGAACACTGAAGCTTTCTTT.

CDR3 sequence: CASSLRGGVGYEQYF. In nucleotides, the CDR3 is TGTGCCAGCAGCTTACGGGGGGGAGTCGGGTACGAGCAGTACTTC. The gene calls are TRBV7-6 and TRBJ2-7; the match to TRBD2 covers 8 bases. This CDR3 is built from 15 residues. Unmatched junction bases numbered 7, after V lost 2 bases and J lost 4 bases. Germline V gene lookup returns CDR1 SGHVS and CDR2 FNYEAQ.

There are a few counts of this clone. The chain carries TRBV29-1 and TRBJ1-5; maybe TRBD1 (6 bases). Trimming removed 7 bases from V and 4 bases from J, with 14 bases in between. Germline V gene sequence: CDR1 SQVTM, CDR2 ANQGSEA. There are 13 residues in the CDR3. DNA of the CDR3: TGCAGCGCTAAACAGACAGGTAATCAGCCCCAGCATTTT. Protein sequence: CSAKQTGNQPQHF.

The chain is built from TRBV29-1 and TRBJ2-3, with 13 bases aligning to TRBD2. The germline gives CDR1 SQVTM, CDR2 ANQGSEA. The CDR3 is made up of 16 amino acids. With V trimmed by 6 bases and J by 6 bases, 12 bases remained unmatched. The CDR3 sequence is CSVGPRTSGSGDTQYF. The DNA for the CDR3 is TGCAGCGTGGGCCCCAGGACTAGCGGGAGTGGGGATACGCAGTATTTT.

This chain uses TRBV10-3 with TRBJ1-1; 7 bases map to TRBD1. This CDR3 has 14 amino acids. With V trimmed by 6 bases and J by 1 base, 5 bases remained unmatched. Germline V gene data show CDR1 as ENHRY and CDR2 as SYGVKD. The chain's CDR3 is CAIRPGQPNTEAFF. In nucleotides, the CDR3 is TGTGCCATCAGACCGGGACAGCCGAACACTGAAGCTTTCTTT.

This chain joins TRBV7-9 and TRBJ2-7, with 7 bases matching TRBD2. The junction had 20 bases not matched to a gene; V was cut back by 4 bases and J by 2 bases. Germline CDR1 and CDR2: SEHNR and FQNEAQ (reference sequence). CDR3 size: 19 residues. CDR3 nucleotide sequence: TGTGCCAGCAGCTCGACATCGGCTCCGGGGGGTAGCGGTACCTACGAGCAGTACTTC. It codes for CASSSTSAPGGSGTYEQYF.

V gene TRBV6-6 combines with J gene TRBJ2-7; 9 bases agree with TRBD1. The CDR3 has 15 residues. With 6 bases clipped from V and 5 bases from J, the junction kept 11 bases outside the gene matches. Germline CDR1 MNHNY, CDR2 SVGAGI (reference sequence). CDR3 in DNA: TGTGCCAGCAGCTCCCCGGGACAGGGTCCCCACGAGCAGTACTTC. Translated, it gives CASSSPGQGPHEQYF.

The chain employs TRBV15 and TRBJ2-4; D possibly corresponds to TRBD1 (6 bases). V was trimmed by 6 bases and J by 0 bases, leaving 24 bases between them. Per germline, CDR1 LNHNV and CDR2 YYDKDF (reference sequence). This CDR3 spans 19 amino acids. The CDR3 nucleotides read TGTGCCACCAGTAGTATACGAGGGGACAACCTACTAGCCAAAAACATTCAGTACTTC. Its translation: CATSSIRGDNLLAKNIQYF. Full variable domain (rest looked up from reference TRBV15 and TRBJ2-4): DAMVIQNPRYQVTQFGKPVTLSCSQTLNHNVMYWYQQKSSQAPKLLFHYYDKDFNNEADTPDNFQSRRPNTSFCFLDIRSPGLGDTAMYLCATSSIRGDNLLAKNIQYFGAGTRLSVL.

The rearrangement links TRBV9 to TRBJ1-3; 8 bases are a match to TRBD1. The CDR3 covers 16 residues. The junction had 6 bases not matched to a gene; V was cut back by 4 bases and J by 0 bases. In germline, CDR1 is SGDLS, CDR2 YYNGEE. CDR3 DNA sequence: TGTGCCAGCAGCCGGACAGGGCTAAGCTCTGGAAACACCATATATTTT. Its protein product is CASSRTGLSSGNTIYF.

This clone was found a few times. The chain's CDR3 is CASQKLAGDIIYNEQFF. The CDR3 coding sequence is TGTGCCAGCCAAAAACTAGCGGGAGATATAATCTACAATGAGCAGTTCTTC. V and J are TRBV2 and TRBJ2-1; 11 positions match TRBD2. This CDR3 region has 17 residues. Trimming removed 8 bases from V and 3 bases from J; junction bases left unmatched: 12. Germline CDR1 and CDR2: SNHLY and FYNNEI.

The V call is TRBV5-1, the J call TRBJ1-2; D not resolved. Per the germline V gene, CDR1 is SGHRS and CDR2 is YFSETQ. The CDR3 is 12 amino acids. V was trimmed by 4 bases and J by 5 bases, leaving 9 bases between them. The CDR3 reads CASSRTEYGYTF. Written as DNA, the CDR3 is TGCGCCAGCAGCCGGACTGAGTATGGCTACACCTTC.

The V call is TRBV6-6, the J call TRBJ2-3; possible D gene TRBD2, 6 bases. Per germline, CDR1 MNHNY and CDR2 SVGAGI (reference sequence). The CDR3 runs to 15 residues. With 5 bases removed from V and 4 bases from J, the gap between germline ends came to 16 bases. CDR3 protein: CASSLRDWLADTQYF. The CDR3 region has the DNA TGTGCCAGCAGTCTCCGGGACTGGCTCGCAGATACGCAGTATTTT.

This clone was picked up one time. CDR3 in amino acids: CASSPSEGNYGYTF. DNA of the CDR3: TGTGCCAGCTCACCAAGCGAGGGCAACTATGGCTACACCTTC. The chain links TRBV18 to TRBJ1-2; D is undetermined. The CDR3 length is 14 residues. Between the trimmed V and J ends, which lost 2 bases and 2 bases, there was a span of 9 bases. Germline CDR1 and CDR2: KGHSH and LQKENI.

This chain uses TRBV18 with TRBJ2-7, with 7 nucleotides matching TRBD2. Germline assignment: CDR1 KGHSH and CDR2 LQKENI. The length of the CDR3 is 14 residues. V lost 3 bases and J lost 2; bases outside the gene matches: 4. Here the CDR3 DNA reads TGTGCCAGCTCACCTTCTAGCGGAGCCTACGAGCAGTACTTC. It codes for CASSPSSGAYEQYF. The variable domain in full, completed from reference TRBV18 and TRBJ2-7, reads NAGVMQNPRHLVRRRGQEARLRCSPMKGHSHVYWYRQLPEEGLKFMVYLQKENIIDESGMPKERFSAEFPKEGPSILRIQQVVRGDSAAYFCASSPSSGAYEQYFGPGTRLTVT.

The CDR3 region is CASSLLAGGPDTQYF. Here the CDR3 DNA reads TGTGCCAGCAGTCTTCTAGCGGGAGGGCCAGATACGCAGTATTTT. The J gene is TRBJ2-3, the V gene TRBV7-9, with 12 bases fitting TRBD2. The ends lost 6 bases at V and 4 bases at J; junction bases unmatched: 5. The CDR3 covers 15 residues. Germline V gene data show CDR1 as SEHNR and CDR2 as FQNEAQ (reference sequence).

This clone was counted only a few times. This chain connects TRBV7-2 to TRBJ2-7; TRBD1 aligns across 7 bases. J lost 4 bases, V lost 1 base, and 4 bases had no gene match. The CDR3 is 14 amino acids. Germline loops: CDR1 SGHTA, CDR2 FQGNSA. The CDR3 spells CASSLGQGFYEQYF. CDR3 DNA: TGTGCCAGCAGCTTAGGACAGGGTTTTTACGAGCAGTACTTC.

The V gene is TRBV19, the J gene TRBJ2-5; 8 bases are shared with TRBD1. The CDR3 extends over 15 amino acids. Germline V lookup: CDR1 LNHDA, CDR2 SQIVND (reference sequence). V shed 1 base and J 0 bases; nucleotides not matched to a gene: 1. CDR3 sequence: CASSIGTGYQETQYF. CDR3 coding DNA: TGTGCCAGTAGTATAGGGACAGGGTACCAAGAGACCCAGTACTTC.

In DNA, the CDR3 is TGTGCCAGCAGTGGGAGCGATTCCAAGCAGTACTTC. Encoded protein: CASSGSDSKQYF. The chain couples TRBV5-4 to TRBJ2-7, with D possibly being TRBD2 (5 bases). The germline V and J ends were trimmed by 5 bases and 8 bases, with 14 bases remaining between them. This CDR3 comprises 12 residues. Germline V lookup: CDR1 SGHNT, CDR2 YYREEE (reference sequence). The full variable domain, rest sourced from reference TRBV5-4 and TRBJ2-7, is ETGVTQSPTHLIKTRGQQVTLRCSSQSGHNTVSWYQQALGQGPQFIFQYYREEENGRGNFPPRFSGLQFPNYSSELNVNALELDDSALYLCASSGSDSKQYFGPGTRLTVT.

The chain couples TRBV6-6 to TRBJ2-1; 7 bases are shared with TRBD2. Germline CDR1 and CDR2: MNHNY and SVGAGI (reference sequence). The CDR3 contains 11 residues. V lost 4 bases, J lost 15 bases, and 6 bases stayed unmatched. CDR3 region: CASSWGGPRFF. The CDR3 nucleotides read TGTGCCAGCAGTTGGGGAGGGCCTCGGTTCTTC.

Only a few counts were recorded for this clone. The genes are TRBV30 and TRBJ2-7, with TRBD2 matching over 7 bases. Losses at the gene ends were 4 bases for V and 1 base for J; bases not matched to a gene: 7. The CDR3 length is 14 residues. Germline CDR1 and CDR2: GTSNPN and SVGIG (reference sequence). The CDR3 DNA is TGTGCCTGGACCTCTGGGGGGGGTTCCTACGAGCAGTACTTC. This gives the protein CAWTSGGGSYEQYF.

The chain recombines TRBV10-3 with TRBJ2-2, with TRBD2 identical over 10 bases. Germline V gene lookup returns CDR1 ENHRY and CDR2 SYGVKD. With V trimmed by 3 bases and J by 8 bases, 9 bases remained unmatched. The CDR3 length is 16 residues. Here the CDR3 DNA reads TGTGCCATCAGTGACGCTAGCGGGAGTTGGCGAGGGGAGCTGTTTTTT. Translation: CAISDASGSWRGELFF.

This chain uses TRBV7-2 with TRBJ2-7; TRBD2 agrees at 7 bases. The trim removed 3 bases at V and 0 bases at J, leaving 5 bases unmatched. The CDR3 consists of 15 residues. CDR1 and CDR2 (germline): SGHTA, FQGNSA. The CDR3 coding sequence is TGTGCCAGCAGCTTTTACGGGAGGAGCTCCTACGAGCAGTACTTC. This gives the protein CASSFYGRSSYEQYF. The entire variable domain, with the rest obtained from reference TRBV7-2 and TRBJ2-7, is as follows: GAGVSQSPSNKVTEKGKDVELRCDPISGHTALYWYRQSLGQGLEFLIYFQGNSAPDKSGLPSDRFSAERTGGSVSTLTIQRTQQEDSAVYLCASSFYGRSSYEQYFGPGTRLTVT.

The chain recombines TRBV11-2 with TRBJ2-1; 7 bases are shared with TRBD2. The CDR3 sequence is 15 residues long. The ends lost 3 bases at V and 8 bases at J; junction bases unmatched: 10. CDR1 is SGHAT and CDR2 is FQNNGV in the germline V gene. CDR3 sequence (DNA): TGTGCCAGCAGCTTGGCCTTCCTGGGGGGGGATGAGCAGTTCTTC. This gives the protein CASSLAFLGGDEQFF. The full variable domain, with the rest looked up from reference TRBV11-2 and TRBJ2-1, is EAGVAQSPRYKIIEKRQSVAFWCNPISGHATLYWYQQILGQGPKLLIQFQNNGVVDDSQLPKDRFSAERLKGVDSTLKIQPAKLEDSAVYLCASSLAFLGGDEQFFGPGTRLTVL.

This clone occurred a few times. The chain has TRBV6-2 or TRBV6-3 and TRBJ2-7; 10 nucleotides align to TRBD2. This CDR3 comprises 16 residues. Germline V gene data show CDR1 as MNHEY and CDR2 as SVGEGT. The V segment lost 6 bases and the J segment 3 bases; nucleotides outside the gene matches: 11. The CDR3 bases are TGTGCCAGCAGCCATGGTGGGGCTAGCGGGAGCTACGAGCAGTACTTC. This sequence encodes CASSHGGASGSYEQYF.

This CDR3 is CASSLGSGGEQYF. For the CDR3, the DNA is TGTGCCAGCAGCTTAGGGTCCGGGGGGGAGCAGTACTTC. The chain is built from TRBV11-3 and TRBJ2-7; 7 positions match TRBD2. CDR1 and CDR2 (germline): SGHNT, YENEEA. The CDR3 has 13 residues. V lost 1 base and J lost 7; bases outside the gene matches: 4.

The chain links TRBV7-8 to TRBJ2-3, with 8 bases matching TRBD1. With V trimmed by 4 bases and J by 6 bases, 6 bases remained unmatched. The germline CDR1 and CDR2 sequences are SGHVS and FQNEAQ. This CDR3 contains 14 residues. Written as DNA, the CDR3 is TGTGCCAGCAGCTCCAGGGGGCTAGGGGATACGCAGTATTTT. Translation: CASSSRGLGDTQYF.